This T cell receptor beta chain was sequenced in a study of beta chain features in type 1 diabetes. Study overall: Patients did not differ from healthy donors in age, gender or cell yield.

The study, taken as a whole, reports: TCRB CDR3s from Type 1 diabetes patients were moderately but significantly shorter in all four CD4+ subsets. With patients and controls alike, PCR might favor shorter templates to an equal degree.

The CDR3 is made up of 16 amino acids. Germline CDR1 reads SGHRS; CDR2 reads YFSETQ. After removal of 0 bases from V and 1 base from J, the junction contained 2 bases not matched to a gene. Sorted populations all had greater than 98% purity. TCRB transcripts that were expressed got sequenced, as all of the isolated RNA had been reverse transcribed. Measured with immunoSEQ multiplex PCR; TCRdb has only the in-frame clones, and not every one. The profile shows hundreds of thousands of clones, over 13% of them singletons. Points on this clone: What it binds is not known.

This clonotype was obtained from a man aged 18 to 35 with type 1 diabetes. The chain uses TRBV5-1 and TRBJ2-3; 10 bases are shared with TRBD2. The sample was naive CD4+ T cells from blood. CDR3 sequence: CASSLEAGGGTDTQYF. The CDR3 DNA reads as TGCGCCAGCAGCTTGGAAGCGGGAGGGGGCACAGATACGCAGTATTTT.